This T cell receptor (beta chain) was obtained from a study of T cell responses to AZD1222 COVID-19 vaccine. Study-wide background: The analysis combined second doses at about 4 or about 12 weeks.

CDR1 LNHDA and CDR2 SQIVND come from the germline V gene (reference sequence). The CDR3 runs to 15 residues. Trimming left V 2 bases short and J 2 bases short, with 10 bases between. The method was immunoSEQ multiplex PCR; TCRdb's version includes in-frame clones alone and lacks a portion of them. Of approximately 74,000 clones detected, more than 80% appear once; the ten largest clones hold 2% to 2.5%. To note about this clone: What it recognizes is unknown.

Study-level findings and limits: Dominant CD4 TCR responses targeted spike regions 160-218 and 743-854. There were repertoire samples only from the period after the peak T cell response.

The sample here was peripheral blood, taken on day 0 of AZD1222 vaccination. This clonotype was obtained from an adult in good health. The chain carries TRBV19 and TRBJ1-5; maybe TRBD1 (5 bases). CDR3 region: CASSILGRGNQPQHF. The CDR3 nucleotides read TGTGCCAGTAGTATACTCGGCAGGGGCAATCAGCCCCAGCATTTT.